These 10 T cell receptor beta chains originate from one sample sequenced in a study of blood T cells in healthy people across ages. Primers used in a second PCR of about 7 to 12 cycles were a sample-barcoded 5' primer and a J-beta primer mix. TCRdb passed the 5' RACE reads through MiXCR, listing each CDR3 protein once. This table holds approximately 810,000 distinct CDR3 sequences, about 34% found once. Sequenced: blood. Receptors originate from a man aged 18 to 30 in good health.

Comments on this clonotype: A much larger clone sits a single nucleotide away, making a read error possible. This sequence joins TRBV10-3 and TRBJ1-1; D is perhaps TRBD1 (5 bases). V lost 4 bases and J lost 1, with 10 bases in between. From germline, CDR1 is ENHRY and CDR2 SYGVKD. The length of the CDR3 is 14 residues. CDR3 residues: CAISGGDGNTEAFF. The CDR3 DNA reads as TGTGCCATCAGTGGTGGGGACGGGAACACTGAAGCTTTCTTT.

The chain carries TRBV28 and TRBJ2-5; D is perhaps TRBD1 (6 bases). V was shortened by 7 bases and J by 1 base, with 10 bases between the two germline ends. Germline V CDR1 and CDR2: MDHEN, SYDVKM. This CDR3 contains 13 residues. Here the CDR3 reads CASMRDIQETQYF. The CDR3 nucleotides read TGTGCCAGCATGAGGGACATCCAAGAGACCCAGTACTTC.

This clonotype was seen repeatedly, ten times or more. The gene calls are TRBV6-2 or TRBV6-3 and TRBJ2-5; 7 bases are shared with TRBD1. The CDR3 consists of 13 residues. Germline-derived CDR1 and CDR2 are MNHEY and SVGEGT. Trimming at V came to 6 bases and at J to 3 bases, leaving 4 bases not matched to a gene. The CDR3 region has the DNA TGTGCCAGCAGCCCCACAGGGGAAGAGACCCAGTACTTC. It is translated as CASSPTGEETQYF.

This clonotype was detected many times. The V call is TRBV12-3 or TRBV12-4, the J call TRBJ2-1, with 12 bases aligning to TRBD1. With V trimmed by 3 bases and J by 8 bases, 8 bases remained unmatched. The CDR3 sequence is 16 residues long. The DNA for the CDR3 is TGTGCCAGCAGTTTCCCTTCCGGGACAGGGGGCTATGAGCAGTTCTTC. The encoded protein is CASSFPSGTGGYEQFF.

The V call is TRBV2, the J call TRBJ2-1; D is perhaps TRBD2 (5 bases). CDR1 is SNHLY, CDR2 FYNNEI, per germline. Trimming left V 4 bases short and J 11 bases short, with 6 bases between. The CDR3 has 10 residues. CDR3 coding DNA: TGTGCCAGCAGTGGAGGGAAGCAGTTCTTC. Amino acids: CASSGGKQFF. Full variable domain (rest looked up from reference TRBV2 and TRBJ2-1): EPEVTQTPSHQVTQMGQEVILRCVPISNHLYFYWYRQILGQKVEFLVSFYNNEISEKSEIFDDQFSVERPDGSNFTLKIRSTKLEDSAMYFCASSGGKQFFGPGTRLTVL.

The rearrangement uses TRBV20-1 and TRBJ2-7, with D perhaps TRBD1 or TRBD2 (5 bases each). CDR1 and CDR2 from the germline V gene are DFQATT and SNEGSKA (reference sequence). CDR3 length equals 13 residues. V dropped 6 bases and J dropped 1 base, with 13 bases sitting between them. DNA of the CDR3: TGCAGTGCCGGGACCGACCATTCCTACGAGCAGTACTTC. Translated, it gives CSAGTDHSYEQYF.

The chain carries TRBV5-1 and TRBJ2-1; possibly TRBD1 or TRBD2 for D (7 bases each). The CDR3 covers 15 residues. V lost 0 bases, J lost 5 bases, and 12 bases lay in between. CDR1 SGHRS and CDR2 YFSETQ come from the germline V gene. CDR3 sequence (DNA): TGCGCCAGCAGCTTGGTTGCAGGGGGGGACAATGAGCAGTTCTTC. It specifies CASSLVAGGDNEQFF. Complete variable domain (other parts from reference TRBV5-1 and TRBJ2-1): KAGVTQTPRYLIKTRGQQVTLSCSPISGHRSVSWYQQTPGQGLQFLFEYFSETQRNKGNFPGRFSGRQFSNSRSEMNVSTLELGDSALYLCASSLVAGGDNEQFFGPGTRLTVL.

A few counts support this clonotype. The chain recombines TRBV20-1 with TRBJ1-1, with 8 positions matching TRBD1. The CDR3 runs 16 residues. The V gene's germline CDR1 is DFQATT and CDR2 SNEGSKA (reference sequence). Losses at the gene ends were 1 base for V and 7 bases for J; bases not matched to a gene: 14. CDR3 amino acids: CSARGIDRGGFFEAFF. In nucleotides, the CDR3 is TGCAGTGCTAGAGGGATCGACAGGGGTGGATTTTTTGAAGCTTTCTTT.

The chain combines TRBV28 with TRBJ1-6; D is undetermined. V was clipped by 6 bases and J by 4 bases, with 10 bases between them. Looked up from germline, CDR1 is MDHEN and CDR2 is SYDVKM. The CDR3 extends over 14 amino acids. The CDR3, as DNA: TGTGCCAGCAGAGGGAGGCCTTATAATTCACCCCTCCACTTT. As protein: CASRGRPYNSPLHF.

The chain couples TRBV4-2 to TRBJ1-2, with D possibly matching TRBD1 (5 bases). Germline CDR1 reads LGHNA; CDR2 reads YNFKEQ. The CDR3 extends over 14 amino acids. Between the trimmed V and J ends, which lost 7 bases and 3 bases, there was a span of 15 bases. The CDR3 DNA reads TGTGCCAGCACAAGCGGAGGGGTAGACTATGGCTACACCTTC. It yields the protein CASTSGGVDYGYTF.